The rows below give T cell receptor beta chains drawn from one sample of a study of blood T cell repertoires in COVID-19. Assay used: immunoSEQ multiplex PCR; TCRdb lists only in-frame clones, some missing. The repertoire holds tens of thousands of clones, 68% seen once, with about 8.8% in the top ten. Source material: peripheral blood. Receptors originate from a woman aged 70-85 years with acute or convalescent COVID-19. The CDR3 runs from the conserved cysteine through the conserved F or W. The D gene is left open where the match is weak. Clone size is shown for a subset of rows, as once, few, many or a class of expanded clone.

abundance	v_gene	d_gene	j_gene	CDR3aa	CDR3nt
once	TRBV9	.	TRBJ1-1	CASSPLGGDSNTEAFF	TGTGCCAGCAGCCCCCTTGGGGGGGATTCGAACACTGAAGCTTTCTTT
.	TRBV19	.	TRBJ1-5	CASDWVAGNQPQHF	TGTGCCAGTGACTGGGTCGCAGGCAATCAGCCCCAGCATTTT
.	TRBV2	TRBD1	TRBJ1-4	CASSSRQGGEKLFF	TGTGCCAGCAGTTCCAGACAGGGAGGTGAAAAACTGTTTTTT
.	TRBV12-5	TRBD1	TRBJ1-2	CASGLSDRDYGYTF	TGTGCTAGTGGTTTGTCCGACAGGGACTATGGCTACACCTTC
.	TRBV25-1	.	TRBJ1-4	CASNSGNREKLFF	TGTGCCAGCAACTCGGGGAACCGGGAAAAACTGTTTTTT
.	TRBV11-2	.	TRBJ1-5	CASSSQGPPQHF	TGTGCCAGCAGCTCACAGGGCCCGCCCCAGCATTTT
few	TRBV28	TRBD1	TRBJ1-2	CASSFISHPRTGVGYTF	TGTGCCAGCAGTTTCATCTCCCACCCCCGGACAGGGGTCGGCTACACCTTC
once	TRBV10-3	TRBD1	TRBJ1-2	CAISEGQGIYGYTF	TGTGCCATCAGTGAGGGACAGGGGATCTATGGCTACACCTTC
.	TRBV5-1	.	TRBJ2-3	CASSLTLETDTQYF	TGCGCCAGCAGCTTGACCCTAGAAACAGATACGCAGTATTTT
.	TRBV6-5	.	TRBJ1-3	CASSTLSSGNTIYF	TGTGCCAGCAGTACATTAAGCTCTGGAAACACCATATATTTT
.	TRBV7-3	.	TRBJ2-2	CASSLDTSLTGELFF	TGTGCCAGCAGCTTGGACACCTCCCTCACCGGGGAGCTGTTTTTT
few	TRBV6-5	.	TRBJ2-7	CASSYRGGQYF	TGTGCCAGCAGTTACAGGGGTGGGCAGTACTTC
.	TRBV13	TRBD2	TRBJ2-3	CASSLYSGSGTDTQYF	TGTGCCAGCAGCTTATATAGCGGGAGCGGGACAGATACGCAGTATTTT
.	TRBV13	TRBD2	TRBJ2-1	CASSLELAGNNEQFF	TGTGCCAGCAGCTTAGAATTAGCGGGAAACAATGAGCAGTTCTTC
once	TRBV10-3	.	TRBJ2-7	CATRFKSGVSYEQYF	TGTGCCACCAGGTTTAAGAGCGGAGTTTCCTACGAGCAGTACTTC
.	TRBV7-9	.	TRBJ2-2	CASSLGLARTGELFF	TGTGCCAGCAGCTTAGGTCTAGCTCGCACCGGGGAGCTGTTTTTT
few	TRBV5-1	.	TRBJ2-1	CASSLDPSSIYNEQFF	TGCGCCAGCAGCTTGGATCCTTCGAGCATCTACAATGAGCAGTTCTTC
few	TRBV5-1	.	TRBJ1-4	CASSPGTTGTNEKLFF	TGCGCCAGCAGCCCGGGGACGACAGGCACTAATGAAAAACTGTTTTTT
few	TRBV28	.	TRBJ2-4	CASELRGAKNIQYF	TGTGCCAGCGAGCTGAGGGGGGCCAAAAACATTCAGTACTTC
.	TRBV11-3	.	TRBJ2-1	CASSLGTSNNEQFF	TGTGCCAGCAGCTTAGGGACTTCTAACAATGAGCAGTTCTTC
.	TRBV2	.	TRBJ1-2	CASRNTTNYGYTF	TGTGCCAGCCGGAACACTACTAACTATGGCTACACCTTC
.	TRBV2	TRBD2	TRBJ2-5	CASSYSGRAGWETQYF	TGTGCCAGCAGCTATAGCGGGAGGGCCGGATGGGAGACCCAGTACTTC
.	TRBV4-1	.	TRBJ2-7	CASSPSGHQLTGYEQYF	TGCGCCAGCAGCCCCTCGGGACATCAACTAACGGGATACGAGCAGTACTTC
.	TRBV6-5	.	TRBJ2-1	CASSYIPEGEQFF	TGTGCCAGCAGTTACATCCCAGAGGGTGAGCAGTTCTTC
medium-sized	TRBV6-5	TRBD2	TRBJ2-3	CASSMTSGGADTQYF	TGTGCCAGCAGCATGACTAGCGGGGGGGCGGATACGCAGTATTTT
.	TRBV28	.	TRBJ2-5	CASSLSGDYQETQYF	TGTGCCAGCAGTTTATCCGGGGACTACCAAGAGACCCAGTACTTC
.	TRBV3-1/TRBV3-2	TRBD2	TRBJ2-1	CASSQVVVRAAGGPHNEQFF	TGTGCCAGCAGCCAAGTTGTCGTTAGGGCAGCGGGAGGGCCCCACAATGAGCAGTTCTTC
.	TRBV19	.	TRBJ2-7	CASSNGQFSSYEQYF	TGTGCCAGTAGTAATGGTCAGTTCAGCTCCTACGAGCAGTACTTC
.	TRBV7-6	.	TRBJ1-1	CASSRQGILNTEAFF	TGTGCCAGCAGCCGCCAGGGTATTTTGAACACTGAAGCTTTCTTT
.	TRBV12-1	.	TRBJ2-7	CASSRTSGDYEQYF	TGTGCCAGCAGCCGGACTAGCGGGGACTACGAGCAGTACTTC
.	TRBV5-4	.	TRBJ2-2	CASSSLPGELFF	TGTGCCAGCAGCTCCCTTCCCGGGGAGCTGTTTTTT
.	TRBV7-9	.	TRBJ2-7	CASSLSGNSYEQYF	TGTGCCAGCAGCTTATCAGGGAACTCCTACGAGCAGTACTTC
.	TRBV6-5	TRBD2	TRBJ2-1	CASSWTSGRISEQFF	TGTGCCAGCAGTTGGACTAGCGGGAGGATTAGTGAGCAGTTCTTC
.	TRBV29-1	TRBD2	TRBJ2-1	CSVPGLAGPRNEQFF	TGCAGCGTTCCAGGACTAGCGGGACCCCGCAATGAGCAGTTCTTC
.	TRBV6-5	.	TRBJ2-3	CASSWGEYTDTQYF	TGTGCCAGCAGTTGGGGGGAATACACAGATACGCAGTATTTT
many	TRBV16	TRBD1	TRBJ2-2	CASSQPPTGYVDTGELFF	TGTGCCAGCAGCCAGCCACCGACAGGGTATGTCGACACCGGGGAGCTGTTTTTT
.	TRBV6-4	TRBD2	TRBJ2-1	CASSESGGANEQFF	TGTGCCAGCAGTGAAAGCGGGGGGGCCAATGAGCAGTTCTTC
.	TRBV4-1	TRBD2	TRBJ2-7	CASSPGLAGDPFYEQYF	TGCGCCAGCAGCCCCGGACTAGCGGGGGACCCCTTCTACGAGCAGTACTTC
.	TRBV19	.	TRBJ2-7	CASSIAGLDSYEQYF	TGTGCCAGTAGTATAGCAGGACTGGATTCCTACGAGCAGTACTTC
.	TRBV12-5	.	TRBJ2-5	CASADVGGTQYF	TGTGCTAGTGCCGACGTCGGGGGGACCCAGTACTTC
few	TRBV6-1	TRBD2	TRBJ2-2	CASSARTSGGAAVGELFF	TGTGCCAGCAGTGCCCGGACTAGCGGGGGGGCGGCAGTCGGGGAGCTGTTTTTT
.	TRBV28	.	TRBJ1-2	CASSLDSNYGYTF	TGTGCCAGCAGTTTAGACAGTAACTATGGCTACACCTTC
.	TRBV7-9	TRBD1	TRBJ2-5	CASSSDRDRRGETQYF	TGTGCCAGCAGCTCCGACCGGGACAGGAGAGGAGAGACCCAGTACTTC
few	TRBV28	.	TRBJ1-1	CASSYTEAFF	TGTGCCAGCTCGTACACTGAAGCTTTCTTT
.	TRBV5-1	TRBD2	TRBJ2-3	CASSLQTSAYTSTDTQYF	TGCGCCAGCAGCTTGCAAACTAGCGCCTACACTAGCACAGATACGCAGTATTTT
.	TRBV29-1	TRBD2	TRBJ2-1	CSLRSSGSHEQFF	TGCAGCCTTCGGTCTAGCGGGAGCCATGAGCAGTTCTTC
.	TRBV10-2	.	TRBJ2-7	CASGSGESSYEQYF	TGCGCCAGCGGGTCAGGGGAAAGCTCCTACGAGCAGTACTTC
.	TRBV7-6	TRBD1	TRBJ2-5	CASSDRGSLGTQYF	TGTGCCAGCAGCGACAGGGGATCCCTCGGGACCCAGTACTTC
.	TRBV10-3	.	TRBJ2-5	CAISESPDQETQYF	TGTGCCATCAGTGAGTCGCCGGACCAAGAGACCCAGTACTTC
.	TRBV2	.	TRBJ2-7	CASSDYRSSYEQYF	TGTGCCAGCAGTGATTACAGGAGCTCCTACGAGCAGTACTTC
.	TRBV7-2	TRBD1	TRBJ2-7	CASSLAGTATYEQYF	TGTGCCAGCAGCTTAGCAGGGACAGCGACCTACGAGCAGTACTTC
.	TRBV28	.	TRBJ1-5	CASSSDPGGNQPQHF	TGTGCCAGCAGTTCGGACCCGGGAGGCAATCAGCCCCAGCATTTT
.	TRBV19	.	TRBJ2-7	CASSPQTYVKEQYF	TGTGCCAGTAGTCCCCAAACCTACGTGAAGGAGCAGTACTTC